Listed below are T cell receptor beta chains from one sample, sequenced in a study of T cells in narcolepsy. The assay was immunoSEQ multiplex PCR, and TCRdb's table has in-frame clones only and misses some. The sample has about 32,000 clones; around 83% are singletons. Sequenced sample: memory (CD45RA-) CD4+ T cells from blood. The origin of the receptors is a human donor in good health. Each CDR3 is given without its conserved first and last residue.

J gene: TRBJ2-1
V gene: TRBV5-1
CDR3 protein: ASSLYGGGSYNEQF

J gene: TRBJ1-5
V gene: TRBV10-2
CDR3 protein: ASSGAGSGQPQH

J gene: TRBJ2-7
V gene: TRBV15
CDR3 protein: ATSRDLAGEEY

J gene: TRBJ1-1
V gene: TRBV6-1
CDR3 protein: ASSQQGAEAF

J gene: TRBJ1-1
V gene: TRBV13
CDR3 protein: ASSLNTEAF

J gene: TRBJ1-3
V gene: TRBV10-3
CDR3 protein: AISDPNPGGGVVGNTIY

J gene: TRBJ1-2
V gene: TRBV28
CDR3 protein: ASRDHSKGVGGYT

J gene: TRBJ1-3
V gene: TRBV28
CDR3 protein: ASSFPSRVYSGNTIY

J gene: TRBJ2-3
V gene: TRBV5-6
CDR3 protein: ASSPQPRPDTQY

J gene: TRBJ2-1
V gene: TRBV5-1
CDR3 protein: ASSGGTGLPSSYNEQF